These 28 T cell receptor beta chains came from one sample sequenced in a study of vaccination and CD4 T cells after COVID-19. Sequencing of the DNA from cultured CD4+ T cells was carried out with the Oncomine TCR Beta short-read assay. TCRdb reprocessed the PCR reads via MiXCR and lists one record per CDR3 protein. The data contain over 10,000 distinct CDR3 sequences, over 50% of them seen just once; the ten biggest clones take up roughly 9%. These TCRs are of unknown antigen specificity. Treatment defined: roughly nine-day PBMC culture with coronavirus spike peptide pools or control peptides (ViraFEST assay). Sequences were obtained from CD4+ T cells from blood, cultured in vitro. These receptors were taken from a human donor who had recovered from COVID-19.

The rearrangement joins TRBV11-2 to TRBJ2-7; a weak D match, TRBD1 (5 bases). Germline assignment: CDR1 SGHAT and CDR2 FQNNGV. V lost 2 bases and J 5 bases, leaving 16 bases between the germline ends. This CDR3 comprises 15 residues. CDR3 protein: CASSLLRGRAHEQYF. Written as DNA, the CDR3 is TGTGCCAGCAGCTTACTACGCGGCAGGGCCCACGAGCAGTACTTC.

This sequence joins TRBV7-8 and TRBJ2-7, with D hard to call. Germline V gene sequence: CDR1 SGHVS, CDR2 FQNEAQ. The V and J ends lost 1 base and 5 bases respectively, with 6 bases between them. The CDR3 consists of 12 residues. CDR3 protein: CASSLDLNEQYF. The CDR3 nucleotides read TGTGCCAGCAGCTTAGATCTTAACGAGCAGTACTTC. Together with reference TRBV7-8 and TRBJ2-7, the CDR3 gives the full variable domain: GAGVSQSPRYKVAKRGQDVALRCDPISGHVSLFWYQQALGQGPEFLTYFQNEAQLDKSGLPSDRFFAERPEGSVSTLKIQRTQQEDSAVYLCASSLDLNEQYFGPGTRLTVT.

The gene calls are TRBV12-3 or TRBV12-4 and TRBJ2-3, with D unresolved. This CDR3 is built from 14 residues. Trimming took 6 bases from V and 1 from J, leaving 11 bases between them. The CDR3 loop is CASSVQSRTDTQYF. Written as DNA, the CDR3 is TGTGCCAGCAGCGTTCAATCTCGCACAGATACGCAGTATTTT.

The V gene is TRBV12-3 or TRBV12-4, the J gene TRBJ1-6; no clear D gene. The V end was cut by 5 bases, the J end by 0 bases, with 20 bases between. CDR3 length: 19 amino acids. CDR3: CASSPSPRANPSYNSPLHF. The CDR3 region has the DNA TGTGCCAGCAGTCCCTCCCCGAGGGCGAATCCCTCCTATAATTCACCCCTCCACTTT.

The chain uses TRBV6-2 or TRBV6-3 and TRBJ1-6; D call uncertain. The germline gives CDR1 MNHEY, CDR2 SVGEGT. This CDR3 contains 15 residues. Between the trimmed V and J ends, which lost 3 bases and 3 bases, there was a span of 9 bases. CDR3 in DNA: TGTGCCAGCAGTTATTTGGAGGTCTATAATTCACCCCTCCACTTT. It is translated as CASSYLEVYNSPLHF.

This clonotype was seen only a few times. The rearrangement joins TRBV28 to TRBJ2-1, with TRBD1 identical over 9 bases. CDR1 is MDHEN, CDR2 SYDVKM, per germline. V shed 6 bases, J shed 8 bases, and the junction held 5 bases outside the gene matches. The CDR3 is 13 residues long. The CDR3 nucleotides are TGTGCCAGCAGGGGACAGGGTAACGATGAGCAGTTCTTC. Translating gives CASRGQGNDEQFF.

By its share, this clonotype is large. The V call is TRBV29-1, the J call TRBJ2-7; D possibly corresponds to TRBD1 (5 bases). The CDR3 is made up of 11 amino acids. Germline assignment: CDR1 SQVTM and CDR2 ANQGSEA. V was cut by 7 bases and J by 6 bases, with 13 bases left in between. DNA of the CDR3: TGCAGCGGTTCGACAGTGGGCGAGCAGTACTTC. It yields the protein CSGSTVGEQYF.

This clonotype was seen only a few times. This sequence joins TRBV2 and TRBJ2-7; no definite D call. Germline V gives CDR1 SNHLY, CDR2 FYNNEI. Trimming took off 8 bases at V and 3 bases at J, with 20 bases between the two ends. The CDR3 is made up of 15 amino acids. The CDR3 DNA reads TGTGCCAGCGAGCCCGTCTCCCGTATGTTCTACGAGCAGTACTTC. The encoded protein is CASEPVSRMFYEQYF.

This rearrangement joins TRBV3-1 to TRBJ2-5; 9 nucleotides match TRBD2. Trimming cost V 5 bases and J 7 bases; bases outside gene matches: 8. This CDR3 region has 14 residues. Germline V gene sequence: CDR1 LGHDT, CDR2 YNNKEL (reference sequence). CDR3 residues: CASSEPSAGGTQYF. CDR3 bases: TGTGCCAGCAGCGAACCCTCAGCGGGAGGGACCCAGTACTTC.

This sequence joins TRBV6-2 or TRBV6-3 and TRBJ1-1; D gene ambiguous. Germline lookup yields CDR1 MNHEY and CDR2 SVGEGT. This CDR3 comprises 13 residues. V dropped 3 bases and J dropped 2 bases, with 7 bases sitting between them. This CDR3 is CASSYTSNTEAFF. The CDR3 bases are TGTGCCAGCAGTTATACAAGTAACACTGAAGCTTTCTTT.

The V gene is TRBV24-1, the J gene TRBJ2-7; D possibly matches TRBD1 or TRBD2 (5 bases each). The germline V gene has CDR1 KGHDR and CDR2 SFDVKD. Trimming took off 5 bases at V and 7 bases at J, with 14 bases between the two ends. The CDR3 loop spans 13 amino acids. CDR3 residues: CATSAAGTPEQYF. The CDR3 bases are TGTGCCACCAGTGCGGCCGGGACCCCGGAGCAGTACTTC.

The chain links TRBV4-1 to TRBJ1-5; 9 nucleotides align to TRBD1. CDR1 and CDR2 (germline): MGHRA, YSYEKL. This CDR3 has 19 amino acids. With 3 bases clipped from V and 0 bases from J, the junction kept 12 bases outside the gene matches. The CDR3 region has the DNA TGCGCCAGCAGCCAGAGAGCCGGGACAGGGACTTATAGCAATCAGCCCCAGCATTTT. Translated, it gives CASSQRAGTGTYSNQPQHF.

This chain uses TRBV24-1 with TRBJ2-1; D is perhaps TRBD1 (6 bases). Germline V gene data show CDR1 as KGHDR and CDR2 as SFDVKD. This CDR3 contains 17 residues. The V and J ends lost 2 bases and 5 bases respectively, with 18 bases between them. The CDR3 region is CATSDSGRGLAHNEQFF. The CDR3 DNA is TGTGCCACCAGTGATTCGGGCAGGGGTCTTGCTCACAATGAGCAGTTCTTC.

In DNA, the CDR3 is TGCAGTGCTAGTTCCGGGGGCCCAAATAGCAATCAGCCCCAGCATTTT. Translation: CSASSGGPNSNQPQHF. The chain joins TRBV20-1 to TRBJ1-5; D might be TRBD1 (6 bases). This CDR3 has 16 residues. CDR1 is DFQATT and CDR2 is SNEGSKA in the germline V gene (reference sequence). V was clipped by 3 bases and J by 0 bases, with 15 bases between them.

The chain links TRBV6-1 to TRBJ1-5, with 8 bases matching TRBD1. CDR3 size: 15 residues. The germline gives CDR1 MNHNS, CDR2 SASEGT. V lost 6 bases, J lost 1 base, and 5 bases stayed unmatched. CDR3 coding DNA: TGTGCCAGCAGCCTACAGGGGGGGAGCAATCAGCCCCAGCATTTT. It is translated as CASSLQGGSNQPQHF.

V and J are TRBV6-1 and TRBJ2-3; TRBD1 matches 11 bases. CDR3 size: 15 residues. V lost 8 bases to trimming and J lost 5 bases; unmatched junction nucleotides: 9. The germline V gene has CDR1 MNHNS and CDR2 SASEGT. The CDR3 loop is CASAAGTGGKDTQYF. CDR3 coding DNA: TGTGCCAGCGCAGCCGGGACAGGGGGTAAAGATACGCAGTATTTT.

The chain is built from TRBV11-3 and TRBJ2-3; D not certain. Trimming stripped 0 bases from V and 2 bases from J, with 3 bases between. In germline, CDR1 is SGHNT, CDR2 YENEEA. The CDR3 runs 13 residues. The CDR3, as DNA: TGTGCCAGCAGCTTAGATATCACAGATACGCAGTATTTT. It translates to CASSLDITDTQYF.

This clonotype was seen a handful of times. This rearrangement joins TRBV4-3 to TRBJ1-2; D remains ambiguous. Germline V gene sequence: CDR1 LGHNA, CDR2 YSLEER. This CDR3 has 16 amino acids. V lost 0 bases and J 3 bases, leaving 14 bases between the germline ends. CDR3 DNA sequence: TGCGCCAGCAGCCAAGAGTGGCGTCCCACTGACTATGGCTACACCTTC. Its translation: CASSQEWRPTDYGYTF.

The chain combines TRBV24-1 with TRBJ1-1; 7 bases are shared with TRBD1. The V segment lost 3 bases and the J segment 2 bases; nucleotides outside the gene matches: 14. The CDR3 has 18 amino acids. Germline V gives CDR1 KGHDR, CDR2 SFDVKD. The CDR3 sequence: CATSDMGWDSILNTEAFF. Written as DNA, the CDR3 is TGTGCCACCAGTGATATGGGCTGGGACAGCATTTTAAACACTGAAGCTTTCTTT.

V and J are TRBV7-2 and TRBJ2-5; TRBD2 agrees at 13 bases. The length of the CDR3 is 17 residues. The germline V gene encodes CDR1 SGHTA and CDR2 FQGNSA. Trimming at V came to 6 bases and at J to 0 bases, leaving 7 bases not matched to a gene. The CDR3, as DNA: TGTGCCAGCAGTTGGGGACTAGCGGGGTACAACCAAGAGACCCAGTACTTC. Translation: CASSWGLAGYNQETQYF.

CDR3 DNA: TGCGCCAGCAGCCAAGGGTCAGACTATGGCTACACCTTC. As protein: CASSQGSDYGYTF. The J gene is TRBJ1-2, the V gene TRBV4-3; D is unresolved. V was pared by 1 base and J by 3 bases, with 6 bases between. The CDR3 is 13 amino acids. CDR1 LGHNA and CDR2 YSLEER come from the germline V gene.

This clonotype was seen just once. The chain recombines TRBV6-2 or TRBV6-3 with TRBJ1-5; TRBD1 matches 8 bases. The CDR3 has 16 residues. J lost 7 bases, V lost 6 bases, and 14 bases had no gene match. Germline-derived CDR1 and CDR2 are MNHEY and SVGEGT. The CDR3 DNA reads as TGTGCCAGCAGCCCCCACACGACAGGGGTGAACCAGCCCCAGCATTTT. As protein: CASSPHTTGVNQPQHF.

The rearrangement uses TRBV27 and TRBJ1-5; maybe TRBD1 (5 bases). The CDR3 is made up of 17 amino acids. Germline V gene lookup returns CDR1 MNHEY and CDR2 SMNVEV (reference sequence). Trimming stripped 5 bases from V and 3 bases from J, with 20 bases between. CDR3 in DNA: TGTGCCAGCAGTAAGGAACAGGTGCCTTTTAACAATCAGCCCCAGCATTTT. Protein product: CASSKEQVPFNNQPQHF.

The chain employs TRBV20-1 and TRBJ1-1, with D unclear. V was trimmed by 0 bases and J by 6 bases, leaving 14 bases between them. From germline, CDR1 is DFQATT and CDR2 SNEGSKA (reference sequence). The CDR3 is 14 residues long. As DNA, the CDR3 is TGCAGTGCTAGAGATCCTAAACTTGCGGCTGAAGCTTTCTTT. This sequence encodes CSARDPKLAAEAFF.

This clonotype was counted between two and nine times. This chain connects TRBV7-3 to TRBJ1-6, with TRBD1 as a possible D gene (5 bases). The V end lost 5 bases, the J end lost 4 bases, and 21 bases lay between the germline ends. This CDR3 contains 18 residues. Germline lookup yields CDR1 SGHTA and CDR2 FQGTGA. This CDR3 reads CASSPLPRGGSYNSPLHF. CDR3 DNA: TGTGCCAGCAGCCCACTCCCACGGGGGGGAAGTTATAATTCACCCCTCCACTTT.

In DNA form, the CDR3 reads TGCAGTGCTAGATTATCCAGCGGGAGGGATACGCAGTATTTT. Translated: CSARLSSGRDTQYF. The gene calls are TRBV20-1 and TRBJ2-3; 9 bases match TRBD2. The V and J ends lost 2 bases and 6 bases, in that order; junction bases with no gene match: 6. This CDR3 has 14 amino acids. CDR1 and CDR2 (germline): DFQATT, SNEGSKA (reference sequence).

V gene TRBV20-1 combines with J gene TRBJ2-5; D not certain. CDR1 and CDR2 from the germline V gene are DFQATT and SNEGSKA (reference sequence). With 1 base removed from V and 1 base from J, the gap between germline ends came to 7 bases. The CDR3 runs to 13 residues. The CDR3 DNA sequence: TGCAGTGCTAGAGGCAGTCCCCAAGAGACCCAGTACTTC. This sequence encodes CSARGSPQETQYF.

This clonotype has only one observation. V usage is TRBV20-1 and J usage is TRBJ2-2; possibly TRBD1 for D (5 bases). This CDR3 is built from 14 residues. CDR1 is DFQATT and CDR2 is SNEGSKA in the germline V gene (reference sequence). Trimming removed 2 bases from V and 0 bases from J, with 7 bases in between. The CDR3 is CSARNRPNTGELFF. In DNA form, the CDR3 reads TGCAGTGCTAGAAACAGGCCGAACACCGGGGAGCTGTTTTTT.